This T cell receptor (beta chain) was sequenced for a study of cytomegalovirus exposure and HLA in healthy donors (dated by TCRdb to the late 2010s). General notes on the study: According to an earlier analysis of 587 of the donors, about 180 million T cells yielded 117 million unique TCR beta sequences and about 300 Gb of sequence data. A later genetic analysis used genome-wide SNP genotypes for about three fifths of the 666 donors, treating that subset as a discovery cohort. On average, roughly 250,000 unique TCR beta nucleotide sequences were sequenced per donor among some 430 genotyped donors of the cohort, with roughly 19% of those sequences being non-productive. The study used immunosequencing to profile the T cell repertoires of 600 to 850 subjects and linked those repertoires to cytomegalovirus serostatus. In the later analysis, no new phenotypic data were used to find candidate immune exposures; instead, reliance was placed on TCR beta sequences and their occurrence across donors. Every repertoire in the discovery cohort had been generated on one and the same sequencing platform. An earlier analysis of some 500 of the donors applied high-throughput TCR beta sequencing to assess whether each TCR beta V gene segment acted as functional or pseudogenic. In a later analysis, previously published TCR beta repertoires from 666 donors were re-analyzed and high-resolution HLA genotyping was added so that TCR occurrence patterns could be studied. Donor age, sex, ethnicity and CMV serostatus were compiled together with the repertoire data. The study aimed to test whether signatures of past pathogen exposure could be identified by cataloging public T cell receptors. Roughly 300 gigabases of sequencing data and approximately 92 million unique TCR sequences made up an early release that covered over 550 HLA-typed donors. HLA typing included class I and class II loci at four-digit resolution. Typing coverage varied by locus: 629-630 donors for A, B, C, DRB1 and DQB1; 500 to 550 for DQA1; approximately 570 for DPA1; roughly 470 for DPB1. To predict cytomegalovirus infection status, the study combined high-throughput TCR immunosequencing, statistical association of individual TCRs with disease status, and machine learning. Roughly five DR-DQ haplotypes were handled as single units for association and clustering because linkage in the cohort was strong. Among the approximately 430 genotyped donors, around 81% belonged to the genetic ancestry cluster associated with self-reported Caucasian donors. Along with the roughly 700-subject first cohort, a separate validation cohort of over 90 different subjects was used. The investigation overall reported the following: In an earlier analysis of more than 450 of the donors, most TCR beta V segments were observed in productive rearrangements about 87% or about 30% of the time, broadly matching IMGT annotations. Across donors, most TCR sequences were observed very rarely, whereas some public TCRs were present in many individuals. A cluster of highly shared sequence variants was judged likely to be a technical artifact of the sequencing pipeline. In this cohort, only TCR beta chains were sequenced, and detectable features were limited by the absence of alpha or paired-chain data. The presence/absence analyses assumed that sequencing depth was roughly uniform across donors, and that assumption may not be true. CMV serostatus was the only immune exposure information available for the cohort. In a later analysis, HLA-associated TCR beta chains showed more clonal expansion and lower generation probabilities than non-associated chains that were equally common. Some IMGT-functional V segments, including TRBV6-2 and TRBV6-3, could not be told apart with the 87-base-pair reads, so those segments were excluded. A further reported finding was that TCR beta sequences accurately predicted the HLA-A and HLA-B alleles for most subjects in the first cohort. Strong co-occurrence of HLA alleles, especially DR and DQ, made assigning TCR associations to individual alleles difficult. According to a later genetic analysis, donors in an Asian-associated ancestry cluster had fewer N-insertions in productive TCRs than the roughly 700-donor mean. The authors suggested that the approach could potentially be extended to other disease states and immunological phenotypes. A few of the identified cytomegalovirus-associated TCR beta chains were confirmed in vitro to be specific for cytomegalovirus antigens. A later analysis found that TCR association rates varied across HLA loci, with DRB1 alleles showing the most associated TCRs and HLA-C alleles the fewest. Linkage disequilibrium might explain the correlated functional status among segregating V segments, but an unknown experimental factor could not be ruled out. At a false discovery rate of 0.05, a later analysis linked fewer than 20,000 TCR beta sequences to specific HLA alleles. The earlier analysis of around 600 of the donors excluded 15 to 20 rarely observed V segments, including chromosome 9 orphons, because counts were too low. Because HLA typing was unavailable for some donors at each locus, only the typed subset was used in association tests. The study gave a list of over 150 TCR beta chains associated with cytomegalovirus. The classifier was reported to diagnose cytomegalovirus status with high specificity and sensitivity in both the original cohort and the validation cohort. Several of the top co-occurrence clusters appeared to be linked to parvovirus B19, influenza, CMV and Epstein-Barr virus, according to a later analysis. In a later genetic analysis, a missense DCLRE1C variant was associated with V-gene and J-gene trimming of TCR beta chains, and the association was replicated in an independent cohort. A later analysis found that most CMV-associated TCR beta chains appeared HLA-restricted, with HLA associations seemingly driven largely by CMV exposure.

Concerning this clone itself: This clone's antigen is unknown. No base quality information exists; no much larger clone differs at one position.

Library preparation was by the immunoSEQ multiplex PCR assay. The multiplex PCR relied on a mix of 60 forward primers for TCR Vbeta segments and 13 reverse primers for TCR Jbeta segments. The CDR3 region of rearranged TCR beta genes was amplified from genomic DNA with a multiplex PCR assay. The amplified TCR beta libraries were sequenced on the Illumina HiSeq System as 87-base-pair reads. Per the authors' processing: A later analysis counted tens of millions of unique TCR beta chains across the 666 repertoires, and about 10 million of these chains were shared by at least two donors. Raw reads were error-corrected and collapsed into unique sequences with a nearest-neighbor algorithm that merged closely related sequences to remove PCR and sequencing errors. V, D and J gene segments were assigned by aligning CDR3 sequences to IMGT reference sequences. For a sequence to be retained, a match of at least six nucleotides was required to both a V gene segment and a J gene segment. A rearrangement counted as productive if the CDR3 had no stop codons and remained in frame with V and J, and every other rearrangement counted as non-productive. CDR3 was defined by IMGT convention, running from the second conserved V-encoded cysteine to the conserved J-encoded phenylalanine. The earlier analysis of 587 of the donors excluded sequences that lacked an unambiguous match to a single V gene segment. An earlier analysis of several hundred of the donors called V segments functional above 56.7% productive rearrangements and segregating when the between-donor standard deviation exceeded 5%. A statistical classification framework was built to diagnose cytomegalovirus status from the catalog of TCR beta chain sequences. A later analysis assigned V and J genes by comparing TCR nucleotide sequences with IMGT/GENE-DB human TR gene sequences. The TCRdist pipeline was used in a later analysis to assign CDR3 sequences and most-parsimonious VDJ recombination scenarios. In a later analysis, each TCR beta chain was defined by its CDR3 amino acid sequence together with its V-gene family, and reads lacking a unique V-gene family were excluded. In a later analysis, some 600 highly shared, low-generation-probability nucleotide sequences were removed to address suspected cross-contamination and a sequencing artifact. A later analysis calculated a clonal expansion index for each public chain from normalized within-repertoire ranks of inferred template counts. Generation probabilities in a later analysis came from a VDJ recombination model fitted to out-of-frame rearrangements, and those results were checked against IGoR. In a later analysis, hypergeometric tests were used to score TCR-TCR, TCR-HLA and TCR-CMV co-occurrence, with a repertoire-size bias correction applied to TCR pairs. A later analysis estimated false discovery rates by permuting HLA or CMV assignments 20 times. In a later analysis, co-occurring TCRs were grouped using DBSCAN, and TCRdist sequence similarity was added for clustering within HLA-allele-positive subsets. Repertoires with fewer than 30,000 or more than 120,000 public chains, plus five repertoires with anomalous nucleotide sharing, were excluded from co-occurrence clustering. As stored in TCRdb, this immuneACCESS dataset retains in-frame rearrangements with V and J assigned. A fraction of the clones does not appear; measured against another copy, unresolved V genes explain less than half of the discrepancy, and the remainder lacks a known reason. The D gene and trimming were derived from the DNA, and the V and J assignments and clone size from that table. Here the sample has some 130,000 clones; roughly four fifths occur a single time. 3% to 4% of the sample goes to the ten largest clones.

V loses 1 base of germline sequence and J loses 8 bases, and the interval between the two ends is 8 bases. Its CDR3 holds 13 amino acids, cysteine through phenylalanine. Solely the CDR3 DNA is kept, with 39 bases framed from the first base. The germline V gene gives CDR1 as LGHNA and CDR2 as YNFKEQ. The cohort comprised approximately 700 healthy bone marrow donors. At the time of sampling, every cohort member was nominally healthy, though immune exposures that went unrecorded were likely present. The donor was CMV seropositive and belonged to the group of over 250 seropositive cohort members. Every donor gave a peripheral blood sample, and the peripheral blood mononuclear cells from that sample were used for TCR beta sequencing. Genomic DNA extraction from the blood cell samples was performed with the Qiagen DNeasy Blood Extraction Kit.

Here the chain combines TRBV4-2 and TRBJ1-4; the D gene cannot be resolved reliably. Sequencing was performed on PBMCs. This clonotype was sampled from a woman aged 25 to 45 in good health and CMV-seropositive. The CDR3 loop reads CASSQGTGEKLFF. The bases are TGTGCCAGCAGCCAAGGGACGGGAGAAAAACTGTTTTTT.